This TCR beta chain was identified in a study of cytomegalovirus exposure and HLA in healthy donors. Study findings and constraints: Near-uniform donor sequencing depth was presumed by presence/absence analyses.

As concerns this clone: Its antigen is as yet unknown.

With 60 Vbeta and 13 Jbeta primers, the PCR was carried out. Produced via immunoSEQ multiplex PCR; TCRdb's table is partial and in-frame only. This sample yields 150,000 to 200,000 clones, of which roughly four fifths are seen a single time; 1% belongs to the top ten. Source material: PBMCs. The clonotype comes from a woman aged 40 to 49 in good health and CMV-seronegative.

CDR3 in amino acids: CASGQEFGQYF. Here the CDR3 DNA reads TGTGCCAGCGGTCAGGAATTCGGGCAGTACTTC. The chain links TRBV6-1 to TRBJ2-7; D is ambiguous. With 8 bases removed from V and 9 bases from J, the gap between germline ends came to 14 bases. The V gene's germline CDR1 is MNHNS and CDR2 SASEGT. The CDR3 is made up of 11 amino acids.